These 22 T cell receptor beta chains were all obtained from the same sample, sequenced in a study of metastatic and nonmetastatic thyroid tumors. Each patient went into thyroid surgery without having received any treatment. TCRdb reprocessed the PCR reads via MiXCR. Of about 92,000 clones listed, about 15% are singletons. The sample consisted of blood. The receptors stem from a female donor with papillary thyroid cancer or a benign thyroid nodule (not recorded which). Some clones in this sample may be carry-over from other donors' samples.

With respect to this clone: A single base separates this from a much larger clone, so it may be a read error. The sample carries other DNA sequences with the same CDR3. This chain uses TRBV18 with TRBJ1-1; 7 nucleotides agree with TRBD1. V shed 3 bases, J shed 5 bases, and the junction held 9 bases outside the gene matches. Germline values: CDR1 KGHSH, CDR2 LQKENI. This CDR3 has 15 amino acids. The CDR3 protein is CASSPGPGGRTEAFF. In nucleotides, the CDR3 is TGTGCCAGCTCACCCGGTCCAGGGGGGAGGACTGAAGCTTTCTTT.

This clone was seen many times. This sequence joins TRBV12-3 or TRBV12-4 and TRBJ1-5, with a possible D match to TRBD1 (6 bases). This CDR3 has 15 amino acids. V was trimmed by 0 bases and J by 1 base, leaving 7 bases between them. For the CDR3, the DNA is TGTGCCAGCAGTTTAGCGGGGGCGAGCAATCAGCCCCAGCATTTT. It is translated as CASSLAGASNQPQHF.

This clone was observed at least ten times. CDR3 in DNA: TGTGCCAGCAGTTTACCAGGGGTTCGGGCAGAGAACACCATATATTTT. Amino acid sequence: CASSLPGVRAENTIYF. The chain uses TRBV12-3 or TRBV12-4 and TRBJ1-3, with D perhaps TRBD1 (6 bases). The CDR3 extends over 16 amino acids. Between the trimmed V and J ends, which lost 2 bases and 7 bases, there was a span of 18 bases.

Only a few counts were recorded for this clone. The junction departs from the called germline gene at one end, perhaps through a read error. The genes are TRBV27 and TRBJ2-7; D gene unclear. This CDR3 spans 13 amino acids. Per germline, CDR1 MNHEY and CDR2 SMNVEV (reference sequence). In DNA, the CDR3 is TGTGCCATCAGTAGTCTAAGCTCCTACGAGCAGTACTTC. Translating gives CAISSLSSYEQYF.

This clone was counted at least ten times. A clone one base away is much larger, so this may be a read error. Additional DNA sequences in this sample encode the identical CDR3. V is TRBV6-1 and J is TRBJ1-2; D uncertain. CDR1 is MNHNS, CDR2 SASEGT, per germline. The CDR3 consists of 17 residues. CDR3 amino acids: CASSPRPPTDTNYGYTF. The CDR3 DNA sequence: TGTGCCAGCAGTCCGCGTCCTCCGACCGATACTAACTATGGATACACTTTC.

This clone came up many times. The rearrangement links TRBV14 to TRBJ2-3; D is unclear. Trimming removed 4 bases from V and 7 bases from J, with 15 bases in between. Germline V gene data show CDR1 as SGHDN and CDR2 as FVKESK. The CDR3 is 14 residues long. CDR3 DNA: TGTGCCAGCAGCCGAACAAGCGTTCAGCATACGCAGTATTTT. Its protein product is CASSRTSVQHTQYF.

This clone has ten or more counts. The chain uses TRBV6-2 or TRBV6-3 and TRBJ1-2; D call uncertain. Looked up from germline, CDR1 is MNHEY and CDR2 is SVGEGT. V lost 8 bases to trimming and J lost 8 bases, with 12 bases between them. This CDR3 is built from 11 residues. The CDR3 DNA sequence: TGTGCCAGCGGCCTCATGGGGGGCTACACCTTC. It encodes CASGLMGGYTF.

This clone was picked up many times. The chain has TRBV10-2 and TRBJ1-3, with D hard to call. The ends were cut back, 2 bases at V and 1 base at J, with 3 bases in the middle. Germline V CDR1 and CDR2: WSHSY, SAAADI. The CDR3 totals 13 residues. CDR3 DNA sequence: TGCGCCAGCAGTGAGGTATCTGGAAACACCATATATTTT. Translation: CASSEVSGNTIYF.

This clone was observed at least ten times. V gene TRBV12-3 or TRBV12-4 combines with J gene TRBJ1-2; 7 nucleotides align to TRBD1. The CDR3 is made up of 12 amino acids. Trimming removed 5 bases from V and 12 bases from J; junction bases left unmatched: 9. This CDR3 is CASSPLSTGNTF. CDR3 DNA sequence: TGTGCCAGCAGTCCCCTCTCGACAGGGAACACCTTC.

A remark on this clone: A much larger clone lies one base from this, so it may be a read error. This sample also contains other DNA sequences that code for the same CDR3. V usage is TRBV9 and J usage is TRBJ2-1; D call uncertain. Germline CDR1 and CDR2: SGDLS and YYNGEE. The CDR3 has 13 residues. CDR3 coding DNA: TGTGCCAGCAGCGCTACAAGGCTCAGTGAGCAGTTCTTT. As protein: CASSATRLSEQFF.

This clone was seen at least ten times. The rearrangement uses TRBV5-1 and TRBJ2-1; perhaps D is TRBD1 or TRBD2 (6 bases each). CDR3 length equals 14 residues. V lost 5 bases to trimming and J lost 8 bases, with 17 bases between them. Germline CDR1 reads SGHRS; CDR2 reads YFSETQ. CDR3 loop: CASSLRGPVDEQFF. DNA of the CDR3: TGCGCCAGCAGTCTTCGGGGGCCTGTGGATGAGCAGTTCTTC.

This clone occurred many times. This chain uses TRBV19 with TRBJ1-5, with D perhaps TRBD1 (5 bases). Between the trimmed V and J ends, which lost 4 bases and 6 bases, there was a span of 16 bases. Germline CDR1 is LNHDA and CDR2 is SQIVND (reference sequence). CDR3 length: 15 amino acids. The CDR3 region has the DNA TGTGCCAGTAGTAGCTTCGAGGGGTTTGCTCAGCCCCAGCATTTT. Translating gives CASSSFEGFAQPQHF. Looking up the rest from reference TRBV19 and TRBJ1-5 gives the full variable domain: DGGITQSPKYLFRKEGQNVTLSCEQNLNHDAMYWYRQDPGQGLRLIYYSQIVNDFQKGDIAEGYSVSREKKESFPLTVTSAQKNPTAFYLCASSSFEGFAQPQHFGDGTRLSIL.

This clone was seen repeatedly, ten times or more. The rearrangement joins TRBV2 to TRBJ1-2; D ambiguous. The CDR3 has 13 amino acids. Deletions cut 3 bases from V and 8 bases from J, with 13 bases between. In germline, CDR1 is SNHLY, CDR2 FYNNEI. The CDR3: CASSEDAGKGYTF. In DNA, the CDR3 is TGTGCCAGCAGTGAGGATGCAGGAAAAGGCTACACCTTC.

Notes on this clone: This may be a read error: a much more frequent sequence differs by one nucleotide. Other DNA sequences from this sample encode an identical CDR3 as well. This sequence joins TRBV4-2 and TRBJ1-3; 7 bases align to TRBD1. Germline CDR1 is LGHNA and CDR2 is YNFKEQ. The V gene end was trimmed by 0 bases and the J gene end by 6 bases; junction bases not matched to a gene: 8. The CDR3 extends over 16 amino acids. The CDR3 spells CASSQDLGGGSNTIYF. The CDR3 region has the DNA TGTGCCAGCAGCCAAGACCTTGGAGGGGGCTCAAACACCATATATTTT.

This clone was observed at least ten times. The genes are TRBV7-6 and TRBJ2-3; 8 nucleotides match TRBD2. The CDR3 covers 16 residues. V gave up 6 bases and J gave up 1 base; unmatched junction bases: 9. Germline CDR1 is SGHVS and CDR2 is FNYEAQ. The CDR3 DNA reads as TGTGCCAGCAGTCCTGGCGCGGGGGGACGCACAGATACGCAGTATTTT. This translates into CASSPGAGGRTDTQYF.

Ten or more counts support this clone. The chain carries TRBV6-1 and TRBJ1-1; the D is unclear. The CDR3 is 13 amino acids. The germline gives CDR1 MNHNS, CDR2 SASEGT. V gave up 6 bases and J gave up 4 bases, with 12 bases separating them. CDR3 sequence (DNA): TGTGCCAGCAGCGAGACGAGGCGCACTGAAGCTTTCTTT. Amino acids: CASSETRRTEAFF.

Concerning this clone itself: The junction and the germline gene differ at one end; a read error may be behind it. The rearrangement links TRBV6-5 to TRBJ1-2; D uncertain. The CDR3 has 12 amino acids. Germline-derived CDR1 and CDR2 are MNHEY and SVGAGI. CDR3 in DNA: TGTGCCAGCAGTTACAAGGGCTATGTCTACGCCTTC. It is translated as CASSYKGYVYAF.

Concerning this clone itself: This may come from a read error, since a much larger clone is one base off. In the same sample, other DNA sequences code for this CDR3. The chain links TRBV10-3 to TRBJ1-2; possibly TRBD1 for D (5 bases). V was shortened by 6 bases and J by 14 bases, with 19 bases between the two germline ends. The CDR3 has 12 residues. The germline V gene encodes CDR1 ENHRY and CDR2 SYGVKD. The DNA for the CDR3 is TGTGCCATCAGCTCATCGGGGTGGAGACAGACCTTC. Amino acid sequence: CAISSSGWRQTF.

This clone has a count of ten or more. The chain has TRBV6-1 and TRBJ2-7; 11 bases are a match to TRBD1. The CDR3 is made up of 14 amino acids. The V gene end was trimmed by 7 bases and the J gene end by 5 bases; junction bases not matched to a gene: 7. The germline CDR1 and CDR2 sequences are MNHNS and SASEGT. In nucleotides, the CDR3 is TGTGCCAGCACCCCTCGGACAGGGGGCAACGAGCAGTACTTC. Protein product: CASTPRTGGNEQYF.

This clone has only a few counts. The junction departs from the called germline gene at one end, perhaps through a read error. CDR3 in DNA: TGTGCCAGCAGCAAGAGCGGGTATTTGAACATCGGGGAGCTGTTTTTT. Protein: CASSKSGYLNIGELFF. The chain carries TRBV11-1 and TRBJ2-2; perhaps TRBD2 as D (6 bases). Per germline, CDR1 SGHAT and CDR2 FQDESV (reference sequence). The CDR3 is 16 amino acids.

The table lists this clone with many counts. The V gene is TRBV4-2, the J gene TRBJ1-3; maybe TRBD1 (5 bases). V gave up 1 base and J gave up 1 base, with 17 bases separating them. This CDR3 spans 18 amino acids. Germline V gene data show CDR1 as LGHNA and CDR2 as YNFKEQ. DNA for the CDR3: TGTGCCAGCAGCCAAGTTAGCGCTGGGGCGATTTCTGGAAACACCATATATTTT. Its translation: CASSQVSAGAISGNTIYF.

This clone was counted ten times or more. The chain employs TRBV11-2 and TRBJ1-1; perhaps TRBD1 as D (6 bases). CDR1 and CDR2 from the germline V gene are SGHAT and FQNNGV. The CDR3 loop spans 16 amino acids. Trimming pared 4 bases from V and 3 bases from J, leaving 18 bases between. The CDR3 protein is CASSSPGAGIDTEAFF. CDR3 sequence (DNA): TGTGCCAGCAGCTCACCGGGGGCAGGGATAGACACTGAAGCTTTCTTT.